This T cell receptor (beta chain) was retrieved from a study of Ad26.COV2.S vaccination and SARS-CoV-2 variants. Overall study context: It was the COV1001 Ad26.COV2.S trial arm that included the donor.

Per germline, CDR1 PRHDT and CDR2 FYEKMQ (reference sequence). V shed 5 bases and J shed 3 bases, with 10 bases lying between them. The CDR3 totals 14 residues. Assay used: immunoSEQ multiplex PCR; TCRdb lists only in-frame clones, some missing. The sample contains roughly 350,000 clones, 87% of which appear only once. The treatment here: 19 received Ad26.COV2.S at low or high dose, single or two shots; several received placebo; per-sample allocation not given. After the first vaccine or placebo injection, samples were drawn on day 63. Spike of the Wuhan-strain SARS-CoV-2 was expressed by an Ad26 vector, which formed the vaccine.

The sample in question was peripheral blood, obtained in a trial of Ad26.COV2.S vaccine versus placebo. This chain connects TRBV13 to TRBJ1-4; TRBD1 might be the D (5 bases). This clonotype was obtained from a person between 18 and 60 years old who received the Ad26.COV2.S COVID-19 vaccine or a placebo. CDR3: CASSKDKSNEKLFF. For the CDR3, the DNA is TGTGCCAGCAGCAAGGACAAATCTAATGAAAAACTGTTTTTT.